This is a list of T cell receptor beta chains from one sample in a study of beta chain features in type 1 diabetes. Assay used: immunoSEQ multiplex PCR; TCRdb lists only in-frame clones, some missing. The sample contains roughly 730,000 clones, around an eighth of which appear only once. Sequenced sample: naive CD4+ T cells from blood. All receptors derive from a man aged 18 to 30 with type 1 diabetes. The CDR3 runs from the conserved cysteine through the conserved F or W. Fields, in order: CDR3 length, V gene, J gene, D gene, clone size, CDR3 protein, CDR3 DNA. The D gene is left open where the match is weak. Clone size is stated in some rows and not others, as once, few, many or a class when expanded.

>11|TRBV4-2|TRBJ2-5|NA|few
CASSQKETQYF
TGTGCCAGCAGCCAAAAAGAGACCCAGTACTTC
>13|TRBV6-5|TRBJ2-7|NA|few
CASHPGVGYEQYF
TGTGCCAGCCACCCTGGAGTCGGCTACGAGCAGTACTTC
>16|TRBV5-4|TRBJ2-3|NA|few
CASSLVGGSPADTQYF
TGTGCCAGCAGCTTGGTTGGGGGCTCCCCAGCAGATACGCAGTATTTT
>14|TRBV6-1|TRBJ2-1|NA|few
CASISGSGYNEQFF
TGTGCCAGCATTTCCGGGTCAGGGTACAATGAGCAGTTCTTC
>14|TRBV7-9|TRBJ1-6|NA|NA
CASSLPTGASPLHF
TGTGCCAGCAGCCTCCCGACAGGCGCTTCACCCCTCCACTTT
>17|TRBV6-1|TRBJ2-5|TRBD2|few
CASSEWASGGPQETQYF
TGTGCCAGCAGTGAGTGGGCTAGCGGGGGCCCCCAAGAGACCCAGTACTTC
>15|TRBV5-1|TRBJ2-7|NA|few
CASRPGQPSSYEQYF
TGCGCCAGCAGACCCGGACAGCCCAGCTCCTACGAGCAGTACTTC
>11|TRBV6-1|TRBJ2-7|NA|NA
CASSFLYEQYF
TGTGCCAGCAGTTTCCTTTACGAGCAGTACTTC
>15|TRBV5-4|TRBJ2-6|NA|few
CASILDLSGANVLTF
TGTGCCAGCATCCTGGACCTCTCTGGGGCCAACGTCCTGACTTTC
>13|TRBV28|TRBJ2-1|TRBD1|NA
CASRRGQGNEQFF
TGTGCCAGCAGGCGGGGACAGGGGAATGAGCAGTTCTTC
>16|TRBV25-1|TRBJ1-4|NA|few
CASSVGTPTEGAKLFF
TGTGCCAGCAGTGTTGGTACCCCAACAGAAGGGGCAAAACTGTTTTTT
>13|TRBV4-1|TRBJ1-1|NA|few
CASSHVIYTEAFF
TGCGCCAGCAGCCATGTAATCTACACTGAAGCTTTCTTT
>14|TRBV4-1|TRBJ2-2|NA|few
CASSFQTGTGELFF
TGCGCCAGCAGCTTCCAGACGGGAACCGGGGAGCTGTTTTTT
>14|TRBV27|TRBJ1-5|TRBD1|few
CASSPRGGNQPQHF
TGTGCCAGCAGCCCCAGGGGGGGCAATCAGCCCCAGCATTTT
>13|TRBV2|TRBJ1-2|NA|NA
CASSFDFLLGYTF
TGTGCCAGCAGTTTCGATTTCCTTTTGGGCTACACCTTC
>11|TRBV30|TRBJ2-7|TRBD1|NA
CALGTAYEQYF
TGTGCTCTGGGGACAGCCTACGAGCAGTACTTC
>15|TRBV4-1|TRBJ2-7|TRBD1|NA
CASSQGDRVITEQYF
TGCGCCAGCAGCCAAGGGGACAGGGTTATAACCGAGCAGTACTTC
>15|TRBV7-2|TRBJ1-6|TRBD1|NA
CASTITGGPNSPLHF
TGTGCCAGCACCATAACAGGGGGCCCTAATTCACCCCTCCACTTT
>15|TRBV7-2|TRBJ2-7|NA|NA
CASTPRWGGANEQYF
TGTGCCAGCACCCCCAGATGGGGGGGGGCCAACGAGCAGTACTTC
>15|TRBV5-1|TRBJ2-7|TRBD1|few
CASSLDGTGPYEQYF
TGCGCCAGCAGCTTGGACGGGACAGGACCCTACGAGCAGTACTTC
>11|TRBV9|TRBJ1-1|NA|few
CASSAYTEAFF
TGTGCCAGCAGCGCGTACACTGAAGCTTTCTTT
>15|TRBV2|TRBJ1-2|NA|few
CASSTGLSYSYGYTF
TGTGCCAGCAGCACAGGCCTCTCCTATTCCTATGGCTACACCTTC